Reported below is one T cell receptor (beta chain). This entry comes from a study of shared clonotypes between healthy human individuals. For the study at large: Donor composition was a couple of women and a few men, aged 18 to 49. Each donor's CD8 memory used one plate, CD8 naive two, each CD4 subset three.

The germline gives CDR1 SGHAT, CDR2 FQDESV (reference sequence). The CDR3 sequence is 17 residues long. The V end was cut by 6 bases, the J end by 1 base, with 19 bases between. Deep-level assay runs were performed. Data came from immunoSEQ multiplex PCR; TCRdb stores just in-frame clones and leaves some out. Here the sample spans about 2.1 million clones, 93% being singletons. Naive CD8 cells lacked CD45RO, underwent positive selection for CCR7 and left out terminally differentiated effector memory CD45RA+ cells. The sample taken for sequencing was naive CD8+ T cells from PBMCs. This TCR came from a man between 18 and 35 years old in good health. Some clones in this sample may be carry-over from other donors' samples. The chain combines TRBV11-1 with TRBJ1-5; no firm D call. The CDR3 loop is CASSELLGPRSNQPQHF. The CDR3 nucleotides read TGTGCCAGCAGTGAATTACTAGGACCCCGGAGCAATCAGCCCCAGCATTTT.